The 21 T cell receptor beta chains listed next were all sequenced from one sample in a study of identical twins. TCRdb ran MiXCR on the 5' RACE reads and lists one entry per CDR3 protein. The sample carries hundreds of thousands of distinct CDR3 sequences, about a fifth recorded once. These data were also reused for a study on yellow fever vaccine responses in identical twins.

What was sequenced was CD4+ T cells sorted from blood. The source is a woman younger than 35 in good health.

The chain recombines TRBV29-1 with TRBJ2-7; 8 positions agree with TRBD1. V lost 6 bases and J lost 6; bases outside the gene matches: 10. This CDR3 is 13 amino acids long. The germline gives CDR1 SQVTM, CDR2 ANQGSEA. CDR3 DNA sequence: TGCAGCGTCGGACAGGGACCCTTTCGCGAGCAGTACTTC. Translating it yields CSVGQGPFREQYF.

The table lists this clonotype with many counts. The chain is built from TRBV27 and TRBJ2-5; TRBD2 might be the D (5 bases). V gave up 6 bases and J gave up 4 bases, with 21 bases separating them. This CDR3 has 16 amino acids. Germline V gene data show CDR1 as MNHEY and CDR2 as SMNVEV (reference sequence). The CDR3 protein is CASSSSWGRPGETQYF. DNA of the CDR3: TGTGCCAGCAGCTCTAGCTGGGGAAGGCCTGGAGAGACCCAGTACTTC.

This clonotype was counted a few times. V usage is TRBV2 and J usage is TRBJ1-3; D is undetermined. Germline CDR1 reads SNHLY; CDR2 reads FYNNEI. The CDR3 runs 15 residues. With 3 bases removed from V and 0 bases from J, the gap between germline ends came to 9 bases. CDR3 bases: TGTGCCAGCAGTGACGGGCCCCTCTCTGGAAACACCATATATTTT. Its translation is CASSDGPLSGNTIYF.

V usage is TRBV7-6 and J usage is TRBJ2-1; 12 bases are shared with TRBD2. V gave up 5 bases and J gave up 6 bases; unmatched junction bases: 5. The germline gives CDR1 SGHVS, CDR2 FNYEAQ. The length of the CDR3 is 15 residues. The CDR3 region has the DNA TGTGCCAGCAGCATTACTAGCGGGAGGAGCAATGAGCAGTTCTTC. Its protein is CASSITSGRSNEQFF.

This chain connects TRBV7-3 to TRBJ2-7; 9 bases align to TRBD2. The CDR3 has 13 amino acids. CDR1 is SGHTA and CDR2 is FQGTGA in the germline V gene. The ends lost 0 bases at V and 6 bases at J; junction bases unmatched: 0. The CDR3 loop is CASSLTREGEQYF. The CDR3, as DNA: TGTGCCAGCAGCTTAACGCGGGAGGGCGAGCAGTACTTC.

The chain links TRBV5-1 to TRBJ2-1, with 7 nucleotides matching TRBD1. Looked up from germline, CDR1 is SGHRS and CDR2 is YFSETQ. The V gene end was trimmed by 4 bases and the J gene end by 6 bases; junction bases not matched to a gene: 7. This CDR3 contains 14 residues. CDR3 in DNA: TGCGCCAGCAGCCAGGGACAGAATTCCAATGAGCAGTTCTTC. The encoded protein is CASSQGQNSNEQFF.

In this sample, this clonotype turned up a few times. The CDR3 nucleotides read TGTGCCAGCAGTTATGTGGCTGGGAATGGCGGGGAGCTGTTTTTT. Translated, it gives CASSYVAGNGGELFF. V is TRBV6-5 and J is TRBJ2-2; D is undetermined. CDR1 and CDR2 from the germline V gene are MNHEY and SVGAGI. The CDR3 is 15 amino acids. Trimming removed 3 bases at V and 7 bases at J, with 15 bases between.

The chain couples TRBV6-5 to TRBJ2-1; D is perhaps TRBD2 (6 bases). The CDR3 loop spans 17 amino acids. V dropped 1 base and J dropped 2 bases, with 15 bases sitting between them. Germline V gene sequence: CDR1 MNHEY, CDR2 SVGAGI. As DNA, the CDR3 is TGTGCCAGCAGTTACTTTCCATGGGGGGAGACCTACAATGAGCAGTTCTTC. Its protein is CASSYFPWGETYNEQFF.

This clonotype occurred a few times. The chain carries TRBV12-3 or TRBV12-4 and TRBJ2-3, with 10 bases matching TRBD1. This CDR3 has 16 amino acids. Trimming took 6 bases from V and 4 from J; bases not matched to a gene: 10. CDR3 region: CASSRAGTGVADTQYF. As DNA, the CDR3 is TGTGCCAGCAGCCGAGCCGGGACAGGGGTAGCAGATACGCAGTATTTT.

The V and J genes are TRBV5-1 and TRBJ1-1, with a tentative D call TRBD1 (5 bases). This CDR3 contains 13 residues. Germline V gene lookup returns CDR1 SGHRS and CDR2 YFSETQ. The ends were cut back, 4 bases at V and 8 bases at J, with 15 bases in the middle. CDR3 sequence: CASSPNDRAEAFF. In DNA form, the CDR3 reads TGCGCCAGCAGCCCAAATGACAGAGCCGAAGCTTTCTTT.

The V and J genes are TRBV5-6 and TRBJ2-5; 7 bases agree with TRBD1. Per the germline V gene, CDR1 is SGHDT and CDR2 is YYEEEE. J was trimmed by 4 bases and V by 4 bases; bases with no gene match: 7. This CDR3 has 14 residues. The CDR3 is CASSSPAGGETQYF. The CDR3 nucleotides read TGTGCCAGCAGCAGTCCCGCAGGGGGAGAGACCCAGTACTTC.

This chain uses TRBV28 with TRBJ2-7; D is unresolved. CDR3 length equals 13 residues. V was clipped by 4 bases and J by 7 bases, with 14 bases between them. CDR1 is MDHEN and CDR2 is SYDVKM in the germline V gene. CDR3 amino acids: CASSSYLMYEQYF. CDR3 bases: TGTGCCAGCAGTTCATATCTGATGTATGAGCAGTACTTC.

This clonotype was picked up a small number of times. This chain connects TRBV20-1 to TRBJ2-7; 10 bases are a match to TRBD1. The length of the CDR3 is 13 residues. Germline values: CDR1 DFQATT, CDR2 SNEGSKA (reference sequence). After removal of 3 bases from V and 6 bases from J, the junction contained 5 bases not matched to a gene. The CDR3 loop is CSASGTGVPEQYF. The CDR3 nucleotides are TGCAGTGCTAGTGGGACAGGGGTCCCCGAGCAGTACTTC.

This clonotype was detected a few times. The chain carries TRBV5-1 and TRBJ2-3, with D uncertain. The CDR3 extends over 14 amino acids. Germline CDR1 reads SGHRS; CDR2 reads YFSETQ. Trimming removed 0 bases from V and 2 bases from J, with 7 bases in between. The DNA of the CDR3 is TGCGCCAGCAGCTTGGAGTTCCCCACAGATACGCAGTATTTT. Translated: CASSLEFPTDTQYF.

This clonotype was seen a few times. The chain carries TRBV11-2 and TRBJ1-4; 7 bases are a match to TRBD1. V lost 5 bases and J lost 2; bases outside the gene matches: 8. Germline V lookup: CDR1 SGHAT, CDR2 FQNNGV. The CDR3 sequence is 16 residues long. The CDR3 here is CASSPAPGQTNEKLFF. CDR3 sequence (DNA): TGTGCCAGCAGCCCAGCACCGGGACAGACTAATGAAAAACTGTTTTTT.

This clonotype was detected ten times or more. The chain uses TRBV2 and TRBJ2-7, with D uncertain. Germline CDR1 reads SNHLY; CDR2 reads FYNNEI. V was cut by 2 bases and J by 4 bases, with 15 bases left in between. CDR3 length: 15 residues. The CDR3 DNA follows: TGTGCCAGCAGTGAAATCGAAGCCCCCAATTACGAGCAGTACTTC. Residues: CASSEIEAPNYEQYF.

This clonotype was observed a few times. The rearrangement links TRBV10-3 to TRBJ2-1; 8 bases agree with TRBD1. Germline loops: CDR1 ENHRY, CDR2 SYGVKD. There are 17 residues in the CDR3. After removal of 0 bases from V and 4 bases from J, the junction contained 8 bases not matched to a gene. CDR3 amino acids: CAISESPRRGHYNEQFF. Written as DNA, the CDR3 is TGTGCCATCAGTGAGTCGCCACGCAGGGGGCATTACAATGAGCAGTTCTTC.

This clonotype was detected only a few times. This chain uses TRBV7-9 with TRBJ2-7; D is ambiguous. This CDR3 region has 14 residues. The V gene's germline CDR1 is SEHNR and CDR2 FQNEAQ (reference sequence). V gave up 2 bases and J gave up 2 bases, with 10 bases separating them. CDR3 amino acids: CASSLSSEPYEQYF. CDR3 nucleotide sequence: TGTGCCAGCAGCTTATCGAGCGAGCCCTACGAGCAGTACTTC. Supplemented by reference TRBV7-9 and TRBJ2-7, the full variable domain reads DTGVSQNPRHKITKRGQNVTFRCDPISEHNRLYWYRQTLGQGPEFLTYFQNEAQLEKSRLLSDRFSAERPKGSFSTLEIQRTEQGDSAMYLCASSLSSEPYEQYFGPGTRLTVT.

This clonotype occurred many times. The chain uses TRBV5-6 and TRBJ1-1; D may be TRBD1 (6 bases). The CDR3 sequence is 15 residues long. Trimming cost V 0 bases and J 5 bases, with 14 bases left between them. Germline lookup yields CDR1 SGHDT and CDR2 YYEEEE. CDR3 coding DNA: TGTGCCAGCAGCTTGGGAGGGCAGGGGAGGACTGAAGCTTTCTTT. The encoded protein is CASSLGGQGRTEAFF. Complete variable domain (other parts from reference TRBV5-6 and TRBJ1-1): DAGVTQSPTHLIKTRGQQVTLRCSPKSGHDTVSWYQQALGQGPQFIFQYYEEEERQRGNFPDRFSGHQFPNYSSELNVNALLLGDSALYLCASSLGGQGRTEAFFGQGTRLTVV.

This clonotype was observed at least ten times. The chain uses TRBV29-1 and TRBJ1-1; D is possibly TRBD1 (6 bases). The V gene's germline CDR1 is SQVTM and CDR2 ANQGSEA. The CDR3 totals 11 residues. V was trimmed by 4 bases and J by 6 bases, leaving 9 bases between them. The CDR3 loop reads CSVAGAAEAFF. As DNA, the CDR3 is TGCAGCGTTGCGGGGGCTGCTGAAGCTTTCTTT.

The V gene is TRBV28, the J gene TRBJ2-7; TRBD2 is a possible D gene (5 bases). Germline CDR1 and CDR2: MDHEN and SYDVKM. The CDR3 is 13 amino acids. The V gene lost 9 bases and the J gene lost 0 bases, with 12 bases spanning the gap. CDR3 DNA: TGTGCCAGGTCCGGAGGAAGCTCCTACGAGCAGTACGTC. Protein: CARSGGSSYEQYV.